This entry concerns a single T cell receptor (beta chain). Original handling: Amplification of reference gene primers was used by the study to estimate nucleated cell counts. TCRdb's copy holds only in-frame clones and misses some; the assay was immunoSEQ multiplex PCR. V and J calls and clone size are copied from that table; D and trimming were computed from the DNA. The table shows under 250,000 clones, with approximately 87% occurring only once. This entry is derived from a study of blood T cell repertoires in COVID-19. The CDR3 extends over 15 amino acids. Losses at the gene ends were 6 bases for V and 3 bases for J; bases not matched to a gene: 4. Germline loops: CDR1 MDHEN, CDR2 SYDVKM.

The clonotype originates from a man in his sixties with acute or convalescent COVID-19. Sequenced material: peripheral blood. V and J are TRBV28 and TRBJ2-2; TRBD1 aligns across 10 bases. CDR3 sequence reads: CASRRDRGYTGELFF. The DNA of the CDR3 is TGTGCCAGCAGAAGGGACAGGGGCTACACCGGGGAGCTGTTTTTT. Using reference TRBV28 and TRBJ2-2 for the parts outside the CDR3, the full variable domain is DVKVTQSSRYLVKRTGEKVFLECVQDMDHENMFWYRQDPGLGLRLIYFSYDVKMKEKGDIPEGYSVSREKKERFSLILESASTNQTSMYLCASRRDRGYTGELFFGEGSRLTVL.